Below are 25 T cell receptor beta chains sequenced from a single sample in a study of T cell responses to AZD1222 COVID-19 vaccine. Some clones are missing from TCRdb's copy, which holds only in-frame ones; the method was immunoSEQ multiplex PCR. The sample holds 90,000 to 120,000 clones, under 95% seen once. The sample consisted of peripheral blood, taken 28 days after the second AZD1222 dose. The source is an adult who received the AZD1222 COVID-19 vaccine.

The rearrangement links TRBV6-1 to TRBJ1-5; TRBD1 aligns across 8 bases. The V segment lost 4 bases and the J segment 1 base; nucleotides outside the gene matches: 6. Per germline, CDR1 MNHNS and CDR2 SASEGT. CDR3 length: 16 residues. CDR3 in amino acids: CASSGNRGSSNQPQHF. CDR3 sequence (DNA): TGTGCCAGCAGTGGGAACAGGGGGAGCAGCAATCAGCCCCAGCATTTT.

The chain employs TRBV5-1 and TRBJ2-5; 12 bases are a match to TRBD2. Germline V gene data show CDR1 as SGHRS and CDR2 as YFSETQ. CDR3 length equals 16 residues. Losses at the gene ends were 4 bases for V and 1 base for J; bases not matched to a gene: 5. In DNA, the CDR3 is TGCGCCAGCAGCCCCGGACTAGCGGGGTCCCAAGAGACCCAGTACTTC. It codes for CASSPGLAGSQETQYF.

The chain is built from TRBV10-3 and TRBJ2-7; D may be TRBD2 (5 bases). Germline V gene sequence: CDR1 ENHRY, CDR2 SYGVKD. The CDR3 is 13 residues long. V lost 5 bases to trimming and J lost 3 bases, with 11 bases between them. The CDR3 coding sequence is TGTGCCATCAGTAGTGAGGGTAACTACGAGCAGTACTTC. Its protein is CAISSEGNYEQYF.

This chain uses TRBV15 with TRBJ2-1; TRBD1 is a possible D gene (6 bases). Germline V lookup: CDR1 LNHNV, CDR2 YYDKDF (reference sequence). Between the trimmed V and J ends, which lost 9 bases and 5 bases, there was a span of 8 bases. CDR3 length: 11 amino acids. The CDR3 here is CATGGDNEQFF. The DNA for the CDR3 is TGTGCCACAGGGGGAGACAATGAGCAGTTCTTC.

V gene TRBV5-4 combines with J gene TRBJ1-1; D is possibly TRBD1 (5 bases). CDR3 length: 15 residues. Trimming stripped 4 bases from V and 0 bases from J, with 13 bases between. Germline assignment: CDR1 SGHNT and CDR2 YYREEE (reference sequence). CDR3 amino acids: CASSLGRTMNTEAFF. CDR3 DNA: TGTGCCAGCAGCCTGGGACGGACCATGAACACTGAAGCTTTCTTT.

V gene TRBV6-2 or TRBV6-3 combines with J gene TRBJ1-6, with a weak D call TRBD1 (5 bases). With 6 bases removed from V and 6 bases from J, the gap between germline ends came to 15 bases. The CDR3 consists of 15 residues. Germline CDR1 and CDR2: MNHEY and SVGEGT. The CDR3 nucleotides are TGTGCCAGCAGCTGGGGGAAAGAGGGTAATTCACCCCTCCACTTT. This gives the protein CASSWGKEGNSPLHF.

The chain uses TRBV3-1 (or the pseudogene TRBV3-2) and TRBJ1-2; 7 bases are shared with TRBD1. Trimming removed 0 bases from V and 0 bases from J; junction bases left unmatched: 7. The germline V gene has CDR1 LGHDT and CDR2 YNNKEL (reference sequence). The CDR3 runs to 17 residues. Here the CDR3 DNA reads TGTGCCAGCAGCCAAGATCCCCTACAGGGGTCTAACTATGGCTACACCTTC. Residues: CASSQDPLQGSNYGYTF.

Here the CDR3 reads CASSPSSPGRGYTF. The CDR3 nucleotides are TGTGCCAGCAGCCCCTCAAGTCCCGGCCGGGGCTACACCTTC. This rearrangement joins TRBV28 to TRBJ1-2; D unresolved. Germline assignment: CDR1 MDHEN and CDR2 SYDVKM. Trimming took off 6 bases at V and 8 bases at J, with 19 bases between the two ends. The CDR3 has 14 residues.

The genes are TRBV19 and TRBJ2-7; no firm D call. The CDR3 runs to 13 residues. Germline V gene lookup returns CDR1 LNHDA and CDR2 SQIVND (reference sequence). V was clipped by 1 base and J by 7 bases, with 11 bases between them. CDR3 sequence: CASSIGPAGEQYF. CDR3 bases: TGTGCCAGTAGTATAGGCCCGGCCGGAGAGCAGTACTTC.

A word on this clone: The sample carries other DNA sequences with the same CDR3. J is TRBJ1-3 and V is TRBV9; D call uncertain. V lost 0 bases and J lost 0, with 7 bases in between. Germline V gene sequence: CDR1 SGDLS, CDR2 YYNGEE. This CDR3 region has 15 residues. In DNA, the CDR3 is TGTGCCAGCAGCGTAGGTGGGGTCTCTGGAAACACCATATATTTT. This gives the protein CASSVGGVSGNTIYF.

This rearrangement joins TRBV6-5 to TRBJ1-5; 8 positions agree with TRBD1. CDR1 is MNHEY, CDR2 SVGAGI, per germline. The CDR3 totals 15 residues. V trimming: 6 bases; J trimming: 9 bases; junction bases outside the gene matches: 13. CDR3: CASRSGGPQEGPQHF. The CDR3 DNA sequence: TGTGCCAGCAGATCAGGGGGCCCTCAAGAGGGGCCCCAGCATTTT.

This clone has more than one count but fewer than ten. The chain couples TRBV30 to TRBJ1-5; perhaps TRBD1 as D (6 bases). The CDR3 runs 13 residues. Trimming stripped 5 bases from V and 4 bases from J, with 12 bases between. CDR1 and CDR2 from the germline V gene are GTSNPN and SVGIG (reference sequence). The CDR3 is CAWRTATNQPQHF. The CDR3, as DNA: TGTGCCTGGCGGACAGCTACTAATCAGCCCCAGCATTTT.

V gene TRBV14 combines with J gene TRBJ2-1, with D perhaps matching TRBD1 (6 bases). CDR3 size: 15 residues. The germline V gene encodes CDR1 SGHDN and CDR2 FVKESK. Trimming cost V 1 base and J 8 bases, with 15 bases left between them. The DNA for the CDR3 is TGTGCCAGCAGCCAAGGAAGGGGGTTAAAAGATGAGCAGTTCTTC. Its protein product is CASSQGRGLKDEQFF.

This chain links TRBV3-1 (or the pseudogene TRBV3-2) with TRBJ2-2, with TRBD1 matching over 8 bases. V was pared by 4 bases and J by 0 bases, with 4 bases of the junction left unmatched. This CDR3 has 16 amino acids. Germline values: CDR1 LGHDT, CDR2 YNNKEL (reference sequence). DNA of the CDR3: TGTGCCAGCAGCCGCCGGACAGGGCCGAACACCGGGGAGCTGTTTTTT. Protein sequence: CASSRRTGPNTGELFF.

Only one count was recorded for this clone. The chain is built from TRBV2 and TRBJ2-1, with 7 bases that match TRBD1. The CDR3 contains 15 residues. V shed 4 bases, J shed 1 base, and the junction held 4 bases outside the gene matches. The germline V gene has CDR1 SNHLY and CDR2 FYNNEI. The DNA of the CDR3 is TGTGCCAGCAGTGGAGGGGGCATGTCCTACAATGAGCAGTTCTTC. Amino acids: CASSGGGMSYNEQFF.

This clone occurred once. The chain recombines TRBV10-2 with TRBJ2-3, with 10 bases lining up with TRBD2. The CDR3 loop spans 17 amino acids. The germline V gene has CDR1 WSHSY and CDR2 SAAADI. V trimming: 8 bases; J trimming: 0 bases; junction bases outside the gene matches: 11. CDR3 nucleotide sequence: TGCGCCAGCCTCCTCTGGACTAGCGGTGCTAGCACAGATACGCAGTATTTT. Protein: CASLLWTSGASTDTQYF.

This clone was recorded once. The chain recombines TRBV14 with TRBJ2-2, with 9 positions matching TRBD1. The CDR3 contains 17 residues. Germline V gene sequence: CDR1 SGHDN, CDR2 FVKESK. The V and J ends lost 3 bases and 8 bases, in that order; junction bases with no gene match: 13. CDR3 in amino acids: CASSQSRDRVFRGELFF. CDR3 in DNA: TGTGCCAGCAGCCAGAGCCGGGACAGGGTATTCAGAGGGGAGCTGTTTTTT.

This chain joins TRBV3-1 (or the pseudogene TRBV3-2) and TRBJ2-5; D is unclear. CDR3 length: 13 residues. Germline loops: CDR1 LGHDT, CDR2 YNNKEL (reference sequence). V was trimmed by 4 bases and J by 5 bases, leaving 11 bases between them. The CDR3 DNA follows: TGTGCCAGCAGCCGGGTCCCAGAGGAGACCCAGTACTTC. Its translation is CASSRVPEETQYF.

The chain has TRBV30 and TRBJ1-1; a possible D gene is TRBD1 (6 bases). This CDR3 spans 15 amino acids. From germline, CDR1 is GTSNPN and CDR2 SVGIG (reference sequence). Trimming stripped 4 bases from V and 0 bases from J, with 15 bases between. As DNA, the CDR3 is TGTGCCTGGAAGAGGGGGGATCCTTTGAACACTGAAGCTTTCTTT. Translating it yields CAWKRGDPLNTEAFF.

CDR3 nucleotides: TGTGCCAGCAGCTCGAGACTAGCGGGTGGCGAGCAGTACTTC. It translates to CASSSRLAGGEQYF. V gene TRBV7-6 combines with J gene TRBJ2-7; 10 nucleotides agree with TRBD2. CDR1 is SGHVS and CDR2 is FNYEAQ in the germline V gene. V shed 4 bases, J shed 6 bases, and the junction held 6 bases outside the gene matches. The CDR3 spans 14 residues.

This rearrangement joins TRBV11-2 to TRBJ2-7, with D possibly matching TRBD2 (5 bases). CDR1 and CDR2 from the germline V gene are SGHAT and FQNNGV. V lost 1 base to trimming and J lost 7 bases, with 17 bases between them. The CDR3 sequence is 15 residues long. The CDR3 nucleotides read TGTGCCAGCAGCTTAGGTTCAGGAACTCGGAGGGAGCAGTACTTC. Residues: CASSLGSGTRREQYF.

CDR3 coding DNA: TGTGCCAGCAGCTTGCTCAGTTGGCGGGAGGCCTACAATGAGCAGTTCTTC. Its translation is CASSLLSWREAYNEQFF. The chain joins TRBV7-9 to TRBJ2-1; 8 bases map to TRBD2. The CDR3 runs 17 residues. V gave up 3 bases and J gave up 2 bases; unmatched junction bases: 9. The germline V gene has CDR1 SEHNR and CDR2 FQNEAQ (reference sequence).

J is TRBJ2-7 and V is TRBV7-9; 12 bases fit TRBD1. The length of the CDR3 is 16 residues. V dropped 5 bases and J dropped 6; count of bases not matched to a gene: 11. Germline V CDR1 and CDR2: SEHNR, FQNEAQ (reference sequence). DNA of the CDR3: TGTGCCAGCAGCCCTACCACGGGGGACAGGGGGCCCGAGCAGTACTTC. It codes for CASSPTTGDRGPEQYF.

The rearrangement uses TRBV10-2 and TRBJ1-1; no reliable D call. The CDR3 runs 14 residues. Germline CDR1 WSHSY, CDR2 SAAADI. The V and J ends lost 1 base and 4 bases respectively, with 10 bases between them. CDR3 coding DNA: TGCGCCAGCAGTGAGTGGGCGGATGTCACTGAAGCTTTCTTT. It codes for CASSEWADVTEAFF.

The chain links TRBV7-9 to TRBJ1-3; possibly TRBD1 for D (5 bases). The ends were cut back, 0 bases at V and 7 bases at J, with 7 bases in the middle. Germline V gene data show CDR1 as SEHNR and CDR2 as FQNEAQ (reference sequence). The CDR3 loop spans 13 amino acids. CDR3 nucleotides: TGTGCCAGCAGCTTAGCAGGGGCCAACACCATATATTTT. Protein sequence: CASSLAGANTIYF.